The source of this T cell receptor beta chain is a study of blood T cell repertoires in COVID-19. TCRdb keeps only in-frame clones here, not all; method: immunoSEQ multiplex PCR. The sample consists of about 98,000 clones, 70% to 85% of them appearing once. Germline V gives CDR1 LNHDA, CDR2 SQIVND (reference sequence). This CDR3 region has 13 residues. V lost 7 bases and J lost 7, with 16 bases in between. This clone was seen a handful of times. The source is an older man with active or convalescent COVID-19. The rearrangement joins TRBV19 to TRBJ1-2; D remains unclear. Sequencing was performed on peripheral blood. The DNA for the CDR3 is TGTGCCAGTATGGCACCCGGCGGGTCTGGCTACACCTTC. This gives the protein CASMAPGGSGYTF. The full variable domain, in which reference TRBV19 and TRBJ1-2 provide the parts outside the CDR3, is DGGITQSPKYLFRKEGQNVTLSCEQNLNHDAMYWYRQDPGQGLRLIYYSQIVNDFQKGDIAEGYSVSREKKESFPLTVTSAQKNPTAFYLCASMAPGGSGYTFGSGTRLTVV.